This TCR beta chain was captured in a study of T-cell memory formation after mild COVID-19. Study information: Largely, the TCR clusters proved donor specific. Points from the study as a whole: CD4+ clones that contracted lay mainly in CM and EM; CD8+ ones lay in EMRA.

V was clipped by 5 bases and J by 0 bases, with 15 bases between them. Germline V gene data show CDR1 as SGDLS and CDR2 as YYNGEE. The CDR3 has 17 amino acids. The TCR alpha and TCR beta cDNA libraries, bearing sample barcodes and UMIs, were generated by 5'RACE using constant-segment primers. TCRdb reanalysed the 5' RACE reads using MiXCR and keeps one entry per CDR3 protein. The sample has fewer than 450,000 distinct CDR3 sequences; under 25% are singletons. This clonotype has more than one count but fewer than ten. Its antigen is unidentified. The rearrangement joins TRBV9 to TRBJ1-6; D unresolved. Sequencing was done on a sample of PBMCs or a T cell subset sorted from them (not recorded which). The receptor was isolated from an adult woman who had mild COVID-19 (a few samples of this study predate the infection). Cell type and time point are not known. The CDR3 coding sequence is TGTGCCAGCAGTCCTGGGCTGGCTACCTCCTATAATTCACCCCTCCACTTT. Translated: CASSPGLATSYNSPLHF.